These 22 T cell receptor beta chains originate from one sample sequenced in a study of Graves' ophthalmopathy and Graves' hyperthyroidism. Amplification from RNA transcripts yielded the TCR beta CDR3 regions. The authors performed first-round RT-PCR with HTBI primers and then a second-round multiplex PCR. TCRdb re-called the multiplex PCR reads through MiXCR, storing one row per CDR3 protein. Among about 550,000 distinct CDR3 sequences listed, about two fifths were seen once. Sample: peripheral blood or thyroid tissue (not recorded which). The receptors here all came from an adult man with Graves' hyperthyroidism.

This clonotype has at least ten counts. V is TRBV12-3 or TRBV12-4 and J is TRBJ1-4; 7 bases match TRBD1. This CDR3 region has 14 residues. J was trimmed by 8 bases and V by 6 bases; bases with no gene match: 9. The CDR3 DNA sequence: TGTGCCAGCAGATTCGACAGGGTTCGAGAAAAACTGTTTTTT. It translates to CASRFDRVREKLFF.

This clonotype was detected many times. The V call is TRBV29-1, the J call TRBJ2-7, with 7 bases lining up with TRBD1. This CDR3 comprises 15 residues. Looked up from germline, CDR1 is SQVTM and CDR2 is ANQGSEA. The V and J ends lost 5 bases and 0 bases, in that order; junction bases with no gene match: 10. The CDR3 region has the DNA TGCAGCGTTTTTTCGAGGGGGCCCGACTCCTACGAGCAGTACTTC. It yields the protein CSVFSRGPDSYEQYF.

This chain uses TRBV19 with TRBJ1-2; 7 bases are a match to TRBD1. CDR1 and CDR2 from the germline V gene are LNHDA and SQIVND (reference sequence). The V segment lost 4 bases and the J segment 8 bases; nucleotides outside the gene matches: 13. The CDR3 loop spans 15 amino acids. Here the CDR3 reads CASSTGKGAAGGYTF. DNA of the CDR3: TGTGCCAGTAGTACCGGAAAGGGGGCAGCTGGGGGCTACACCTTC.

This clonotype came up many times. The rearrangement uses TRBV20-1 and TRBJ2-7; weak D call: TRBD2 (5 bases). V was clipped by 4 bases and J by 2 bases, with 12 bases between them. CDR1 is DFQATT and CDR2 is SNEGSKA in the germline V gene (reference sequence). The CDR3 is 13 residues long. CDR3 in DNA: TGCAGTGCTAAGGATGAGGGTCCCTACGAGCAGTACTTC. It is translated as CSAKDEGPYEQYF.

This chain joins TRBV5-1 and TRBJ1-5; 9 bases are shared with TRBD1. Trimming removed 4 bases from V and 7 bases from J; junction bases left unmatched: 6. Per germline, CDR1 SGHRS and CDR2 YFSETQ. CDR3 size: 14 residues. In DNA, the CDR3 is TGCGCCAGCAGCCCCAGACAGGGGGTCCAGCCCCAGCATTTT. Its protein is CASSPRQGVQPQHF.

This clonotype was seen many times. V and J are TRBV19 and TRBJ1-5; D gene unclear. V was shortened by 1 base and J by 6 bases, with 7 bases between the two germline ends. In germline, CDR1 is LNHDA, CDR2 SQIVND (reference sequence). This CDR3 is built from 13 residues. This CDR3 is CASSIGTTQPQHF. DNA of the CDR3: TGTGCCAGTAGTATAGGGACTACTCAGCCCCAGCATTTT.

This clonotype showed up many times. Here the CDR3 reads CASSLMGQDSSGANVLTF. The CDR3 bases are TGTGCCAGCAGTCTAATGGGCCAGGATAGCTCTGGGGCCAACGTCCTGACTTTC. This rearrangement joins TRBV7-9 to TRBJ2-6; D is undetermined. The CDR3 is 18 amino acids. Trimming took 6 bases from V and 0 from J, leaving 18 bases between them. Germline CDR1 reads SEHNR; CDR2 reads FQNEAQ (reference sequence).

V is TRBV12-3 or TRBV12-4 and J is TRBJ2-3; D gene ambiguous. The length of the CDR3 is 13 residues. Trimming pared 2 bases from V and 4 bases from J, leaving 7 bases between. This CDR3 is CASSLLVADTQYF. In DNA, the CDR3 is TGTGCCAGCAGTTTACTAGTGGCAGATACGCAGTATTTT.

The chain couples TRBV13 to TRBJ2-3, with D possibly matching TRBD1 (6 bases). CDR1 and CDR2 (germline): PRHDT, FYEKMQ (reference sequence). This CDR3 is 14 amino acids long. Trimming removed 5 bases from V and 4 bases from J, with 13 bases in between. CDR3 sequence reads: CASSRTDGADTQYF. The CDR3 DNA reads TGTGCCAGCAGCAGGACAGACGGGGCAGATACGCAGTATTTT. Complete variable domain (other parts from reference TRBV13 and TRBJ2-3): AAGVIQSPRHLIKEKRETATLKCYPIPRHDTVYWYQQGPGQDPQFLISFYEKMQSDKGSIPDRFSAQQFSDYHSELNMSSLELGDSALYFCASSRTDGADTQYFGPGTRLTVL.

With respect to this clonotype: The junction does not match germline at one end; this may be a read error. The chain has TRBV7-9 and TRBJ2-7; the D gene could be TRBD1 or TRBD2 (6 bases each). Germline CDR1 and CDR2: SEHNR and FQNEAQ (reference sequence). This CDR3 is 16 amino acids long. The CDR3 sequence is CAGSLGGGGSSYEQYF. CDR3 in DNA: TGTGCCGGCAGCTTAGGAGGGGGAGGTAGCTCCTACGAGCAGTACTTC.

Worth noting for this clonotype: A much bigger clone sits one base away, suggesting this may be a read error. The chain recombines TRBV6-5 with TRBJ1-1, with D possibly being TRBD1 (5 bases). V dropped 2 bases and J dropped 6 bases, with 19 bases sitting between them. Per germline, CDR1 MNHEY and CDR2 SVGAGI. CDR3 length: 16 amino acids. In DNA form, the CDR3 reads TGTGCCAGCAGTTACAAGTACAGGTCCCCAAACTCTGAAGCTTTCTTT. This encodes CASSYKYRSPNSEAFF.

This clonotype has more than one count but fewer than ten. The V call is TRBV7-2, the J call TRBJ2-1; perhaps TRBD2 as D (5 bases). CDR3 size: 12 residues. The germline gives CDR1 SGHTA, CDR2 FQGNSA. V was shortened by 4 bases and J by 5 bases, with 6 bases between the two germline ends. The CDR3 region is CASSYSDNEQFF. The CDR3 coding sequence is TGTGCCAGCAGCTATAGCGACAATGAGCAGTTCTTC.

This clonotype appeared many times. The chain employs TRBV5-4 and TRBJ1-1; D possibly corresponds to TRBD1 (5 bases). Trimming removed 4 bases from V and 8 bases from J, with 15 bases in between. Per germline, CDR1 SGHNT and CDR2 YYREEE (reference sequence). The CDR3 sequence is 13 residues long. Here the CDR3 reads CASSTSEGPEAFF. DNA for the CDR3: TGTGCCAGCAGCACCTCAGAGGGGCCCGAAGCTTTCTTT.

This clonotype has only a few counts. The chain joins TRBV6-1 to TRBJ1-5; D not resolved. The CDR3 length is 14 residues. V lost 5 bases and J lost 3, with 11 bases in between. Germline loops: CDR1 MNHNS, CDR2 SASEGT. The CDR3 coding sequence is TGTGCCAGCAGTACCCGGTTACTCAATCAGCCCCAGCATTTT. As protein: CASSTRLLNQPQHF.

This clonotype was counted a few times. The chain combines TRBV11-3 with TRBJ2-5; tentatively, D is TRBD1 or TRBD2 (5 bases each). The V gene's germline CDR1 is SGHNT and CDR2 YENEEA. The CDR3 runs 15 residues. V was cut by 5 bases and J by 5 bases, with 18 bases left in between. Here the CDR3 DNA reads TGTGCCAGCAGCCGTAGCTGGGGGACCCTGGAGACCCAGTACTTC. Translation gives CASSRSWGTLETQYF. Looking up the rest from reference TRBV11-3 and TRBJ2-5 gives the full variable domain: EAGVVQSPRYKIIEKKQPVAFWCNPISGHNTLYWYLQNLGQGPELLIRYENEEAVDDSQLPKDRFSAERLKGVDSTLKIQPAELGDSAVYLCASSRSWGTLETQYFGPGTRLLVL.

This clonotype showed up many times. The chain recombines TRBV20-1 with TRBJ2-5, with TRBD1 matching over 8 bases. The CDR3 has 12 amino acids. From germline, CDR1 is DFQATT and CDR2 SNEGSKA (reference sequence). Losses at the gene ends were 2 bases for V and 5 bases for J; bases not matched to a gene: 1. The CDR3 coding sequence is TGCAGTGCTAGATCAGGGGGCGAGACCCAGTACTTC. Protein product: CSARSGGETQYF.

A few counts support this clonotype. The chain recombines TRBV29-1 with TRBJ2-7, with D unclear. The CDR3 runs 14 residues. V lost 3 bases and J 0 bases, leaving 12 bases between the germline ends. Per the germline V gene, CDR1 is SQVTM and CDR2 is ANQGSEA. CDR3 nucleotides: TGCAGCGTTGAGGTGGACCCTAGCTCCTACGAGCAGTACTTC. Translating it yields CSVEVDPSSYEQYF.

Points on this clonotype: This clone may be a read error of a much larger clone one base away. The V and J genes are TRBV5-6 and TRBJ1-1; D remains unclear. V was pared by 5 bases and J by 10 bases, with 15 bases between. CDR3 length equals 12 residues. CDR1 and CDR2 from the germline V gene are SGHDT and YYEEEE. CDR3: CASSSAVPGAFF. The CDR3 nucleotides read TGTGCCAGCAGTTCTGCGGTGCCTGGAGCTTTCTTT.

This clonotype was seen many times. The chain links TRBV7-9 to TRBJ1-3; D gene uncertain. V was clipped by 9 bases and J by 3 bases, with 12 bases between them. The CDR3 spans 13 residues. Germline CDR1 and CDR2: SEHNR and FQNEAQ (reference sequence). This CDR3 is CARQHGIGNTIYF. In DNA, the CDR3 is TGTGCCAGACAACACGGGATTGGAAACACCATATATTTT. Full variable domain (rest looked up from reference TRBV7-9 and TRBJ1-3): DTGVSQNPRHKITKRGQNVTFRCDPISEHNRLYWYRQTLGQGPEFLTYFQNEAQLEKSRLLSDRFSAERPKGSFSTLEIQRTEQGDSAMYLCARQHGIGNTIYFGEGSWLTVV.

This clonotype was counted once. The chain has TRBV2 and TRBJ1-1, with 10 bases aligning to TRBD1. Germline trimming cut 6 bases from V and 6 bases from J; bases unmatched to any gene: 10. Germline V gives CDR1 SNHLY, CDR2 FYNNEI. CDR3 length: 15 residues. The CDR3 loop is CASRPSRGQGPEAFF. CDR3 in DNA: TGTGCCAGCAGGCCCTCAAGGGGACAGGGGCCTGAAGCTTTCTTT.

Concerning this clonotype itself: Just one base apart from a much larger clone, this may be a read error. The chain is built from TRBV9 and TRBJ2-2; TRBD1 agrees at 9 bases. Germline V gene lookup returns CDR1 SGDLS and CDR2 YYNGEE. This CDR3 is 16 amino acids long. Written as DNA, the CDR3 is TGTGCCAGCAGCGTGGGGGGACAGGGACGAACCGAGGAGCTGTTTTTT. The encoded protein is CASSVGGQGRTEELFF.

The chain couples TRBV12-3 or TRBV12-4 to TRBJ2-7; TRBD2 aligns across 9 bases. The trim removed 3 bases at V and 3 bases at J, leaving 3 bases unmatched. The CDR3 sequence is 14 residues long. CDR3 bases: TGTGCCAGCAGTTTTCTAGCGGGGATCTACGAGCAGTACTTC. It translates to CASSFLAGIYEQYF.